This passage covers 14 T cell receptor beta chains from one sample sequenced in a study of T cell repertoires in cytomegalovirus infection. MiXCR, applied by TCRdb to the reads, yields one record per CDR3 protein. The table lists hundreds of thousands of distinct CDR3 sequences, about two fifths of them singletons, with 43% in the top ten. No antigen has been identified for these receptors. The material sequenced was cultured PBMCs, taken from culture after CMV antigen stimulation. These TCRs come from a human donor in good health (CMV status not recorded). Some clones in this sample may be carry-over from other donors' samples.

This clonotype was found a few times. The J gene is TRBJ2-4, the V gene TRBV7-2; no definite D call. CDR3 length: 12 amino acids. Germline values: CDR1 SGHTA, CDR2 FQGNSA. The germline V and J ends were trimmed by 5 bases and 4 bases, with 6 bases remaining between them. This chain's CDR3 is CASSLQKNIQYF. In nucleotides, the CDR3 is TGTGCCAGCAGCCTCCAGAAAAACATTCAGTACTTC.

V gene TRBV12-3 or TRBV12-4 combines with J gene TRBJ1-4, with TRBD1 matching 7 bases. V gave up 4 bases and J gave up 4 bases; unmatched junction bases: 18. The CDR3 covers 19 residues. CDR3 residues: CASSSKDLYRDSNNEKLFF. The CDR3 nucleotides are TGTGCCAGCAGTTCCAAAGACCTTTACCGGGACAGCAATAATGAAAAACTGTTTTTT.

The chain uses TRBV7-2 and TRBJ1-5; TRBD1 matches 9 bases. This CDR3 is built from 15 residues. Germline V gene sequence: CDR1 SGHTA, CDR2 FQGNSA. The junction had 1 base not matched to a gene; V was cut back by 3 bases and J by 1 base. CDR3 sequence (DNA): TGTGCCAGCAGCTTCGGACAGGGGAGCAATCAGCCCCAGCATTTT. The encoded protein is CASSFGQGSNQPQHF.

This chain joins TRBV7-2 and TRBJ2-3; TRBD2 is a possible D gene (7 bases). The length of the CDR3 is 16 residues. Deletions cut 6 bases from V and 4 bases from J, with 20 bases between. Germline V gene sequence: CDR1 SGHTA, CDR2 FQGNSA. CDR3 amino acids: CASREGGAGGPDTQYF. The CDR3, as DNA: TGTGCCAGCAGAGAGGGGGGGGCAGGTGGCCCAGATACGCAGTATTTT.

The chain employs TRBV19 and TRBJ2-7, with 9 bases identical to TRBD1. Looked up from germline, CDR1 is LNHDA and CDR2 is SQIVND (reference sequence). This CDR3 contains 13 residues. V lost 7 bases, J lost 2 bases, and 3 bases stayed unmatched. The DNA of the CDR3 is TGTGCCAGTAAGGGACAGGGAACCTACGAGCAGTACTTC. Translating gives CASKGQGTYEQYF.

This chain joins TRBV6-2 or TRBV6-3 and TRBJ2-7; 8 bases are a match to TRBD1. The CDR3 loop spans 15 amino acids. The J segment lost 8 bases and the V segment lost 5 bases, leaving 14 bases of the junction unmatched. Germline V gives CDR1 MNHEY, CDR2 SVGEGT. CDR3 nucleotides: TGTGCCAGCAGTACGCGGTCCGGACAGGGAAGGAAGCAGTACTTC. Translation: CASSTRSGQGRKQYF.

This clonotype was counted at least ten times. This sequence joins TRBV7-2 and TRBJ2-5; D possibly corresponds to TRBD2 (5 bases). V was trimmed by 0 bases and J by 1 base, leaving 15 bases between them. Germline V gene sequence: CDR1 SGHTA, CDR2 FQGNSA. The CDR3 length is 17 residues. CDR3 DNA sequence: TGTGCCAGCAGCTTAGCTGGAGTGGGGAGCGGCCAAGAGACCCAGTACTTC. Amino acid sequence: CASSLAGVGSGQETQYF.

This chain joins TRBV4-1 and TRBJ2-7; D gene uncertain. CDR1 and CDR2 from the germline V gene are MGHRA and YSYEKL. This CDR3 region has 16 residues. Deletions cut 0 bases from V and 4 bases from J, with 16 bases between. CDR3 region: CASSQDQGILGYEQYF. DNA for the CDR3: TGCGCCAGCAGCCAAGATCAAGGAATCCTAGGTTACGAGCAGTACTTC.

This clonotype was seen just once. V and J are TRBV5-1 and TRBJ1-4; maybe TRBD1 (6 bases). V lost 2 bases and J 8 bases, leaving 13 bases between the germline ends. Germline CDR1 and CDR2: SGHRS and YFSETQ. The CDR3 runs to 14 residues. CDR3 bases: TGCGCCAGCAGCTTTACAGGGTGGGGAGAAAAACTGTTTTTT. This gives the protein CASSFTGWGEKLFF. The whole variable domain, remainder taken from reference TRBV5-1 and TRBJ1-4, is KAGVTQTPRYLIKTRGQQVTLSCSPISGHRSVSWYQQTPGQGLQFLFEYFSETQRNKGNFPGRFSGRQFSNSRSEMNVSTLELGDSALYLCASSFTGWGEKLFFGSGTQLSVL.

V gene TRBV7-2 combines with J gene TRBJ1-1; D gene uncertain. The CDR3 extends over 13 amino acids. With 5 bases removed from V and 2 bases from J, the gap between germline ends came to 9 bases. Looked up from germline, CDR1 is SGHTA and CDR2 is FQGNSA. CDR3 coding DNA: TGTGCCAGCAGCGGTTGGGTTAACACTGAAGCTTTCTTT. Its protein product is CASSGWVNTEAFF.

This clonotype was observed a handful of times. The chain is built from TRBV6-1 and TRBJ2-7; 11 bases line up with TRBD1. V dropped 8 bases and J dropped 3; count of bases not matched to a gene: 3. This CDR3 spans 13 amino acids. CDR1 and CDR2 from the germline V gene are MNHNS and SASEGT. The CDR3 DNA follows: TGTGCCAGCGGACAGGGGGCCAACTACGAGCAGTACTTC. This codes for CASGQGANYEQYF.

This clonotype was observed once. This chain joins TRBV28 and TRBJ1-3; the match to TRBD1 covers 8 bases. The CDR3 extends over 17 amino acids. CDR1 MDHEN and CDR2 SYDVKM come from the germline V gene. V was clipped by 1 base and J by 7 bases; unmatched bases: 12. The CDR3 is CASSLLSGQGPWNTIYF. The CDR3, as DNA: TGTGCCAGCAGTTTATTATCTGGACAGGGCCCTTGGAACACCATATATTTT.

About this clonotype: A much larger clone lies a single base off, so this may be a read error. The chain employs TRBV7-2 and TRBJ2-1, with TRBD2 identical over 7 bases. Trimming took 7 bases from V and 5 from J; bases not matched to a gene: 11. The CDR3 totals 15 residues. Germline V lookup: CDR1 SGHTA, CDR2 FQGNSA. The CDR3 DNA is TGTGCCAGCACCATCTCTAGCGGAGACAACAATGAGCAGTTCTTC. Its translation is CASTISSGDNNEQFF.

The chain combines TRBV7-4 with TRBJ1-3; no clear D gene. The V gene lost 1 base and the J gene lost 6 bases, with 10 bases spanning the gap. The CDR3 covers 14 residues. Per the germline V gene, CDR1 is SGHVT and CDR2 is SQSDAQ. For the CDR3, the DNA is TGTGCCAGCAGCTTAGGGGGAGAAACAAACACCATATATTTT. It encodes CASSLGGETNTIYF.